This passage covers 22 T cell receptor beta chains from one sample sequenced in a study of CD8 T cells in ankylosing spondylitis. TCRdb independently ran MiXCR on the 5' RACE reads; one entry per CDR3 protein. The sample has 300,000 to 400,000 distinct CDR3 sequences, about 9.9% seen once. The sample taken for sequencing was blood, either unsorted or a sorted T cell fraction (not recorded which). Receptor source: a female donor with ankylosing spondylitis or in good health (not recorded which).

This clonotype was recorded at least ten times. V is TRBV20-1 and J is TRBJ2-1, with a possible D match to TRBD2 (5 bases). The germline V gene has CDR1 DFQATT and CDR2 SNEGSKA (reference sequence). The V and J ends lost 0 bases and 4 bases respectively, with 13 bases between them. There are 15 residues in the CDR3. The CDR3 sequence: CSAREMGVGYNEQFF. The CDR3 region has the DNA TGCAGTGCTAGAGAGATGGGAGTAGGATACAATGAGCAGTTCTTC.

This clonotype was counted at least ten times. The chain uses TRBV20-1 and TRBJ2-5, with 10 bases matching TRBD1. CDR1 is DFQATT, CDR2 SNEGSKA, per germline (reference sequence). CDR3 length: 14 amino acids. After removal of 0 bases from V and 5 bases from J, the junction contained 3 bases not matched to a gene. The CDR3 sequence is CSARDRGQGETQYF. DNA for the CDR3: TGCAGTGCTAGAGATCGGGGACAGGGGGAGACCCAGTACTTC.

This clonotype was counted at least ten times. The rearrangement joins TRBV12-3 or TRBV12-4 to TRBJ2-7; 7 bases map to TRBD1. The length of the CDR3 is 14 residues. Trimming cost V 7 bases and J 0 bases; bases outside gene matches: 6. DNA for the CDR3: TGTGCCAGCACCTGGGACAGAAGCTCCTACGAGCAGTACTTC. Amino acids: CASTWDRSSYEQYF.

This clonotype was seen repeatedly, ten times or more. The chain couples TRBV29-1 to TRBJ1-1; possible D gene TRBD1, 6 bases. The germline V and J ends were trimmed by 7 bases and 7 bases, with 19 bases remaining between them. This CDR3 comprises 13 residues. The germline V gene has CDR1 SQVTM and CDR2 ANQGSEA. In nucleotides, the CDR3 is TGCAGCGCCGCAGGACAGATTAGGGTTGAAGCTTTCTTT. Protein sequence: CSAAGQIRVEAFF.

The DNA for the CDR3 is TGCAGTGCTAGAGATCCGGCTAACTATGGCTACACCTTC. Translation gives CSARDPANYGYTF. The chain carries TRBV20-1 and TRBJ1-2; D ambiguous. CDR3 length: 13 amino acids. V was shortened by 0 bases and J by 0 bases, with 5 bases between the two germline ends. From germline, CDR1 is DFQATT and CDR2 SNEGSKA (reference sequence).

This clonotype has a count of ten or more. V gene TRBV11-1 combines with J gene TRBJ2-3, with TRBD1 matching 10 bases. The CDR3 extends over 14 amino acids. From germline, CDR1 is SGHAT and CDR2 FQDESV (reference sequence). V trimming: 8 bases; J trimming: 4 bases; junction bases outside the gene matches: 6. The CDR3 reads CASGRDRGADTQYF. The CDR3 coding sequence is TGTGCCAGCGGACGGGACAGGGGAGCAGATACGCAGTATTTT.

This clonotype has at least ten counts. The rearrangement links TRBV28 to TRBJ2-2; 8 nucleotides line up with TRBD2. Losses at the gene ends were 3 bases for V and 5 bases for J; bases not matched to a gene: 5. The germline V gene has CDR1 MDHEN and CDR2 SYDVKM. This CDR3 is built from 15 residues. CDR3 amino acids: CASSFMLAGTGELFF. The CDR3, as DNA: TGTGCCAGCAGTTTTATGCTAGCGGGTACCGGGGAGCTGTTTTTT. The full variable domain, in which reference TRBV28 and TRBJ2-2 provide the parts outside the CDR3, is DVKVTQSSRYLVKRTGEKVFLECVQDMDHENMFWYRQDPGLGLRLIYFSYDVKMKEKGDIPEGYSVSREKKERFSLILESASTNQTSMYLCASSFMLAGTGELFFGEGSRLTVL.

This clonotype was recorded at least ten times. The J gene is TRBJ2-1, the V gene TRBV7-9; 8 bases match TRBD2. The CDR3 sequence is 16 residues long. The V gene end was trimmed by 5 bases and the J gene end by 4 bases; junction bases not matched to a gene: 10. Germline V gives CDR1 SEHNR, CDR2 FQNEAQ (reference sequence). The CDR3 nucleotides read TGTGCCAGCAGCCCTACACTCGGGGGGGATTACAATGAGCAGTTCTTC. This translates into CASSPTLGGDYNEQFF.

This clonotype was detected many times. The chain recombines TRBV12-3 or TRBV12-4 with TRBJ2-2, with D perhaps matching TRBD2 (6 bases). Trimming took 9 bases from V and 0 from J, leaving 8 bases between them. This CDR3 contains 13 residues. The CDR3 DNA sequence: TGTGCCAGGGCGGGACCGAACACCGGGGAGCTGTTTTTT. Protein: CARAGPNTGELFF.

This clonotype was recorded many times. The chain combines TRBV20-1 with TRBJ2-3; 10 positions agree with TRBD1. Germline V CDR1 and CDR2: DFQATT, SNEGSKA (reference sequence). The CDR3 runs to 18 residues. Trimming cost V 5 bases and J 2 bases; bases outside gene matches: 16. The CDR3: CSAPVATGGAGNTDTQYF. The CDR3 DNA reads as TGCAGTGCTCCCGTCGCGACAGGGGGCGCTGGGAACACAGATACGCAGTATTTT.

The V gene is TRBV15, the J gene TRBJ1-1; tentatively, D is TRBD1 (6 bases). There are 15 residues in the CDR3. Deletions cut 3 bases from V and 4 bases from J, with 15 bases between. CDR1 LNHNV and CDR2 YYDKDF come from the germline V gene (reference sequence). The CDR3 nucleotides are TGTGCCACCAGCAGGGGCACAGGGCAGTTCACTGAAGCTTTCTTT. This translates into CATSRGTGQFTEAFF.

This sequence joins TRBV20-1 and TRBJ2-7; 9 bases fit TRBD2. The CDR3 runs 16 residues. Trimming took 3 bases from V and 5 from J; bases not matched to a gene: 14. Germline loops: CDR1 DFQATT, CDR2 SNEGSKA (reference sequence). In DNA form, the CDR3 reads TGCAGTGCTAGGGGCTGGGCTAGCGGGACACTCAACGAGCAGTACTTC. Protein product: CSARGWASGTLNEQYF.

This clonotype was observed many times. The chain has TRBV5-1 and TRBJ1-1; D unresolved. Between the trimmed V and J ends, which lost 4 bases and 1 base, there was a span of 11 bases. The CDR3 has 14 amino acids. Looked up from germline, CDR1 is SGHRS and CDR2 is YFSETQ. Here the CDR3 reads CASSVDVGNTEAFF. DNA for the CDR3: TGCGCCAGCAGCGTGGACGTAGGGAACACTGAAGCTTTCTTT.

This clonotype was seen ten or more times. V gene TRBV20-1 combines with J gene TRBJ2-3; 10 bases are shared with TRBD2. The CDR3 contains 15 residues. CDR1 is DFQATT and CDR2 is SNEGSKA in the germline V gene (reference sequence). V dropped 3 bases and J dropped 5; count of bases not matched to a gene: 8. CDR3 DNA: TGCAGTGCTAGTTACCTAGCGGGAGAGGAAGATACGCAGTATTTT. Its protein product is CSASYLAGEEDTQYF.

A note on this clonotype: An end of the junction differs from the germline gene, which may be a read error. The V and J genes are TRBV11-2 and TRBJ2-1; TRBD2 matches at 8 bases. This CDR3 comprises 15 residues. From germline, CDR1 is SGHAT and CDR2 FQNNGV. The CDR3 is CASSEGYGRANERFF. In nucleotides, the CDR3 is TGTGCCAGCAGCGAGGGGTACGGGAGGGCCAATGAGCGGTTCTTC.

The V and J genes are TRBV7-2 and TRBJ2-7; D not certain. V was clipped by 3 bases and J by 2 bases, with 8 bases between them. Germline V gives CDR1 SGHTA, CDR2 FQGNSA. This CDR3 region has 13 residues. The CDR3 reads CASSLSVTYEQYF. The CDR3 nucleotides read TGTGCCAGCAGCTTGAGTGTCACCTACGAGCAGTACTTC.

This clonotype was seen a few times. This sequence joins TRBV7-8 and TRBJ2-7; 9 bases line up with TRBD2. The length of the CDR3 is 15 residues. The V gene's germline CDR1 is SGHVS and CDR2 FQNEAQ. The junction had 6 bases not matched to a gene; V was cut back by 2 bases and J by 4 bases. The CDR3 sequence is CASSLRSSGIYEQYF. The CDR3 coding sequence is TGTGCCAGCAGCTTAAGGTCTAGCGGGATATACGAGCAGTACTTC.

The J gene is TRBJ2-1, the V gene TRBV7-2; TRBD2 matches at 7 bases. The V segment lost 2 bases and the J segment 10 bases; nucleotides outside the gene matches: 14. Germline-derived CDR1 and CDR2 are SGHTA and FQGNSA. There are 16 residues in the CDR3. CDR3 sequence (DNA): TGTGCCAGCAGCTTAAACCCGGGACTACAGTACTCCGAGCAGTTCTTC. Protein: CASSLNPGLQYSEQFF.

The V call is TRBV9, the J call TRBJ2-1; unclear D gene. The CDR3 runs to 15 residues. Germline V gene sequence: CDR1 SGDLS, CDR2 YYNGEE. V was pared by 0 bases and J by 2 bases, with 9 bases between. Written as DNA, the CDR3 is TGTGCCAGCAGCGTAGTGGGCGACACCTACAATGAGCAGTTCTTC. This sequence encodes CASSVVGDTYNEQFF.

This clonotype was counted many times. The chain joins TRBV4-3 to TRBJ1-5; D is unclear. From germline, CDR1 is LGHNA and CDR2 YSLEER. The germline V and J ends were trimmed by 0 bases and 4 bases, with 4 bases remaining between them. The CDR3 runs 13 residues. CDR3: CASSQELNQPQHF. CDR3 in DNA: TGCGCCAGCAGCCAAGAATTGAATCAGCCCCAGCATTTT.

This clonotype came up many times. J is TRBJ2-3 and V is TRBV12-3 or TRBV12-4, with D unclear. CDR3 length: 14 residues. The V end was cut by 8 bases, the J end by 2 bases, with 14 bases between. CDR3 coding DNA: TGTGCCAGCCTCGGCGGTACCCTCACAGATACGCAGTATTTT. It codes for CASLGGTLTDTQYF.

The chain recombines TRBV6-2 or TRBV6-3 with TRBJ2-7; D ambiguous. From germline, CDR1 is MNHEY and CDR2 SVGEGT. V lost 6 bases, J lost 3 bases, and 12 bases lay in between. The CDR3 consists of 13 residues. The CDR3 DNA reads TGTGCCAGCAGCACATTTCGGGTCTACGAGCAGTACTTC. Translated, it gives CASSTFRVYEQYF.